These 13 T cell receptor beta chains came from one sample sequenced in a study of human T cells and chemical hapten exposure. Time point given: pre-sensitization, week 0. Treatment specified: therapeutic diphenylcyclopropenone sensitization with weekly scalp DPC. TCRdb fed the RACE reads into MiXCR, producing one record per CDR3 protein. The data show 45,000 to 65,000 distinct CDR3 sequences, 8% to 10% seen once. The sequencing used whole blood, collected in connection with sensitization to the hapten diphenylcyclopropenone (DPC). The source is a man aged 35 to 55 with alopecia areata. Some clones in this sample may be carry-over from other donors' samples.

Ten or more counts support this clonotype. The V call is TRBV20-1, the J call TRBJ2-2, with 10 bases matching TRBD2. With V trimmed by 0 bases and J by 5 bases, 9 bases remained unmatched. CDR3 size: 17 residues. Germline V gene lookup returns CDR1 DFQATT and CDR2 SNEGSKA (reference sequence). This CDR3 is CSARDDWLAGVTGELFF. Written as DNA, the CDR3 is TGCAGTGCTAGAGATGATTGGCTAGCGGGAGTAACCGGGGAGCTGTTTTTT.

This chain's CDR3 is CASSQERGVGETQYF. CDR3 in DNA: TGCGCCAGCAGCCAAGAGCGCGGGGTAGGAGAGACCCAGTACTTC. This chain connects TRBV4-1 to TRBJ2-5; perhaps TRBD2 as D (6 bases). The CDR3 has 15 residues. V was trimmed by 0 bases and J by 4 bases, leaving 12 bases between them. Germline V gene sequence: CDR1 MGHRA, CDR2 YSYEKL.

This clonotype was seen many times. V is TRBV7-3 and J is TRBJ2-3, with 8 nucleotides matching TRBD1. Germline lookup yields CDR1 SGHTA and CDR2 FQGTGA. The CDR3 has 20 residues. Trimming cost V 7 bases and J 3 bases; bases outside gene matches: 24. The CDR3 region has the DNA TGTGCCAGCACCAAAGGAGAGTTTAGGCTGGGGACAGGACGTACAGATACGCAGTATTTT. Translation: CASTKGEFRLGTGRTDTQYF.

This clonotype was recorded a few times. The chain carries TRBV11-3 and TRBJ1-1; D perhaps matches TRBD1 (6 bases). There are 13 residues in the CDR3. Deletions cut 5 bases from V and 1 base from J, with 8 bases between. CDR1 is SGHNT and CDR2 is YENEEA in the germline V gene. In nucleotides, the CDR3 is TGTGCCAGCAGCCAGGGACAGAACACTGAAGCTTTCTTT. It codes for CASSQGQNTEAFF.

This clonotype was detected only a few times. CDR3 protein: CASRRTGLSGELFF. DNA of the CDR3: TGTGCCAGCAGGAGGACAGGGTTGTCCGGGGAGCTGTTTTTT. The chain uses TRBV12-3 or TRBV12-4 and TRBJ2-2, with TRBD1 matching over 8 bases. V lost 6 bases to trimming and J lost 6 bases; unmatched junction nucleotides: 6. CDR3 length: 14 residues.

The chain links TRBV7-9 to TRBJ2-1; 7 bases agree with TRBD2. This CDR3 spans 15 amino acids. Per the germline V gene, CDR1 is SEHNR and CDR2 is FQNEAQ (reference sequence). Germline trimming cut 3 bases from V and 4 bases from J; bases unmatched to any gene: 6. The DNA of the CDR3 is TGTGCCAGCAGCTTCGGCGGGAGCAGGTACAATGAGCAGTTCTTC. It translates to CASSFGGSRYNEQFF.

This clonotype was observed many times. The chain links TRBV19 to TRBJ1-4, with D possibly TRBD1 on 5 matching bases. This CDR3 comprises 14 residues. The V gene's germline CDR1 is LNHDA and CDR2 SQIVND (reference sequence). The V end was cut by 1 base, the J end by 7 bases, with 10 bases between. DNA of the CDR3: TGTGCCAGTAGTATAGGAACAGGTGGTGAAAAACTGTTTTTT. Its translation: CASSIGTGGEKLFF.

The table lists this clonotype with many counts. V usage is TRBV18 and J usage is TRBJ2-7; the D gene is possibly TRBD1 (6 bases). Germline V gene sequence: CDR1 KGHSH, CDR2 LQKENI. CDR3 size: 19 residues. V lost 0 bases and J lost 2, with 23 bases in between. CDR3 loop: CASSPPNLEGRQETYEQYF. DNA for the CDR3: TGTGCCAGCTCACCACCGAACCTCGAAGGTCGACAGGAGACCTACGAGCAGTACTTC.

The gene calls are TRBV11-2 and TRBJ1-2, with 12 bases lining up with TRBD1. V lost 5 bases, J lost 4 bases, and 11 bases stayed unmatched. Per germline, CDR1 SGHAT and CDR2 FQNNGV. The CDR3 has 17 residues. The CDR3 sequence is CASSDAGQGALGYGYTF. The CDR3 DNA reads TGTGCCAGCAGCGATGCGGGACAGGGGGCGCTTGGCTATGGCTACACCTTC.

The chain is built from TRBV28 and TRBJ2-7; D perhaps matches TRBD2 (5 bases). With 5 bases removed from V and 3 bases from J, the gap between germline ends came to 8 bases. The CDR3 totals 12 residues. Germline lookup yields CDR1 MDHEN and CDR2 SYDVKM. The CDR3 bases are TGTGCCAGCAGTCGACGGGACTACGAGCAGTACTTC. Its protein product is CASSRRDYEQYF.

This clonotype has at least ten counts. This chain uses TRBV19 with TRBJ2-1; 14 positions match TRBD2. The CDR3 spans 14 residues. Germline loops: CDR1 LNHDA, CDR2 SQIVND (reference sequence). V was pared by 11 bases and J by 6 bases, with 6 bases of the junction left unmatched. The CDR3 DNA reads as TGTGCCGGGACTAGCGGGAGTTCTCGCAATGAGCAGTTCTTC. The encoded protein is CAGTSGSSRNEQFF.

This clonotype appeared many times. The chain couples TRBV27 to TRBJ1-1; a weak D match, TRBD1 (5 bases). The V gene's germline CDR1 is MNHEY and CDR2 SMNVEV (reference sequence). The CDR3 covers 15 residues. Trimming shortened V by 4 bases and J by 0 bases, and 12 bases separated the two germline ends. The CDR3 here is CASSWGSAMNTEAFF. CDR3 coding DNA: TGTGCCAGCAGTTGGGGGTCGGCGATGAACACTGAAGCTTTCTTT.

This clonotype was recorded a few times. The chain is built from TRBV7-3 and TRBJ2-5; 8 bases are shared with TRBD2. The V gene end was trimmed by 5 bases and the J gene end by 4 bases; junction bases not matched to a gene: 6. The CDR3 covers 14 residues. Germline V lookup: CDR1 SGHTA, CDR2 FQGTGA. CDR3: CASSRSAGVETQYF. As DNA, the CDR3 is TGTGCCAGCAGCCGCTCAGCGGGAGTAGAGACCCAGTACTTC.